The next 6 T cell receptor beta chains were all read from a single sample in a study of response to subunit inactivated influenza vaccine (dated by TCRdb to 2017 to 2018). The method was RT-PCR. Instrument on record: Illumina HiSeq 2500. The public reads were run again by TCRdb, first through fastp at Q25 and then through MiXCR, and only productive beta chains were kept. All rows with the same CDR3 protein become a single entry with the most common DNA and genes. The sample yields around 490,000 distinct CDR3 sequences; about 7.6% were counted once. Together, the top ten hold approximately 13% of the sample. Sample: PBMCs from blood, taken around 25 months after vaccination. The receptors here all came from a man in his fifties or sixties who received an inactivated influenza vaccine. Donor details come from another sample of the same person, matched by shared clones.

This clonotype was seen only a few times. CDR3 DNA sequence: TGCAGTGCTAGAGGCGACAGGCCCCCTCCCGGGGATACGCAGTATTTT. This translates into CSARGDRPPPGDTQYF. The rearrangement links TRBV20-1 to TRBJ2-3, with D possibly TRBD1 on 6 matching bases. Germline V CDR1 and CDR2: DFQATT, SNEGSKA (reference sequence). This CDR3 contains 16 residues. V was clipped by 1 base and J by 6 bases, with 20 bases between them.

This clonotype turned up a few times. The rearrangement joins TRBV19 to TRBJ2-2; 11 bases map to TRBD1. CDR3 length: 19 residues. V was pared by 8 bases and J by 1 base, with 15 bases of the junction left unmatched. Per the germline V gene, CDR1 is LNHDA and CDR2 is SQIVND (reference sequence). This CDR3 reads CASHPGADRGLRNTGELFF. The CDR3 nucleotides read TGTGCCAGTCACCCCGGGGCGGACAGGGGGCTTAGGAACACCGGGGAGCTGTTTTTT.

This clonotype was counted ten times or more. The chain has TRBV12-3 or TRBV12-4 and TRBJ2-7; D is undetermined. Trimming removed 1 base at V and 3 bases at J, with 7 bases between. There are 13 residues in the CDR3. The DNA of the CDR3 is TGTGCCAGCAGTTTAGGTCCACGCTACGAGCAGTACTTC. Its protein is CASSLGPRYEQYF.

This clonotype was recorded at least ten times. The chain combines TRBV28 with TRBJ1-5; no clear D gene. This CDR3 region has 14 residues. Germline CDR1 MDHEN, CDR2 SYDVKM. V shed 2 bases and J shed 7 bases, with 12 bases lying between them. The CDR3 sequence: CASSLGRYYQPQHF. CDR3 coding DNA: TGTGCCAGCAGTTTAGGTAGATACTACCAGCCCCAGCATTTT.

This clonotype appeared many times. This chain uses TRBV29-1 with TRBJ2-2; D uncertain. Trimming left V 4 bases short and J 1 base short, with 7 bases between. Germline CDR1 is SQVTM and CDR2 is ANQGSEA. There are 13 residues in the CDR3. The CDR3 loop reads CSVVVRNTGELFF. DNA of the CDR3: TGCAGCGTTGTTGTAAGGAACACCGGGGAGCTGTTTTTT.

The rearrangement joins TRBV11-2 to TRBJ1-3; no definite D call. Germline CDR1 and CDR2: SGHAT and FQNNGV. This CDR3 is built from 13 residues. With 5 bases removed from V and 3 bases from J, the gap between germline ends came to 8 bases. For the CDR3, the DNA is TGTGCCAGCAGCCCCGGGGTTGGAAACACCATATATTTT. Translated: CASSPGVGNTIYF.